This note documents a single TCR beta chain sequence. From germline, CDR1 is MGHRA and CDR2 YSYEKL. The CDR3 is made up of 14 amino acids. Trimming left V 5 bases short and J 0 bases short, with 10 bases between. The repertoire was sequenced with immunoSEQ multiplex PCR; TCRdb's copy has only in-frame clones and lacks some. The table shows roughly 200,000 clones, with 88% occurring only once. This record comes from a study of blood T cell repertoires in COVID-19. Study-level information: Sources were T cells, B-cell-depleted T cells, or PBMCs; the material itself was cDNA or gDNA.

Symptom resolution, clearance, or two negative PCRs marked donors in Cohort 3 as recovered. The clonotype was recovered from a woman aged 30 to 39 who had recovered from COVID-19. This chain links TRBV4-1 with TRBJ1-2; no clear D. Sequencing used PBMCs or T cells enriched from blood (not recorded which). DNA of the CDR3: TGCGCCAGCAGCGCACACACTACTAACTATGGCTACACCTTC. This codes for CASSAHTTNYGYTF.